These 10 T cell receptor beta chains were sequenced from one sample in a study of T-cell memory formation after mild COVID-19 (dated by TCRdb to the early 2020s). The library was generated by 5' RACE. These reads were obtained on an Illumina NovaSeq 6000. Using fastp at Q25 and MiXCR, TCRdb reprocessed the public reads and kept productive beta chains. CDR3 protein duplicates are merged, each entry listing the most common genes and DNA. Recorded for this sample are approximately 480,000 distinct CDR3 sequences; around a sixth of them occurred a single time. Of the sample, over 9% falls within the top ten clones. Source material: PBMCs or a T cell subset sorted from them (not recorded which). Receptors were obtained from an adult woman who had mild COVID-19 (a few samples of this study predate the infection). The sample titles of this study are shuffled in the database, so cell type and time point are left out; the donor was told from shared clones.

This clonotype was seen only a few times. In DNA form, the CDR3 reads TGCAGTGCTGGTGACAAGTTCAGCGATGGCTACACCTTC. This codes for CSAGDKFSDGYTF. The chain carries TRBV20-1 and TRBJ1-2; D gene unclear. The CDR3 contains 13 residues. Germline V gives CDR1 DFQATT, CDR2 SNEGSKA (reference sequence). Trimming left V 5 bases short and J 6 bases short, with 16 bases between.

Remarks on this clonotype: An end of the junction does not agree with germline; a read error may underlie this. The chain combines TRBV9 with TRBJ1-2; TRBD1 matches at 9 bases. Germline CDR1 reads SGDLS; CDR2 reads YYNGEE. The CDR3 spans 14 residues. The CDR3 nucleotides are TGTGCCAGCAGCGTAGATTCAGTGGGGGACAGGGAAATCTTC. Its protein product is CASSVDSVGDREIF.

This clonotype was observed many times. The rearrangement links TRBV27 to TRBJ2-7; 12 bases line up with TRBD1. Germline CDR1 reads MNHEY; CDR2 reads SMNVEV (reference sequence). The V gene end was trimmed by 2 bases and the J gene end by 3 bases; junction bases not matched to a gene: 5. The CDR3 length is 16 residues. The CDR3 reads CASSLRGTGGRYEQYF. DNA for the CDR3: TGTGCCAGCAGTTTAAGAGGGACAGGGGGCCGCTACGAGCAGTACTTC.

Only a few counts were recorded for this clonotype. V and J are TRBV30 and TRBJ1-4; D call uncertain. The germline V gene encodes CDR1 GTSNPN and CDR2 SVGIG (reference sequence). The V and J ends lost 2 bases and 5 bases respectively, with 12 bases between them. This CDR3 has 14 residues. CDR3 nucleotides: TGTGCCTGGAGTTCTTCCTTAGGGAATGAAAAACTGTTTTTT. It translates to CAWSSSLGNEKLFF.

This clonotype was observed a few times. V gene TRBV12-3 or TRBV12-4 combines with J gene TRBJ1-3; TRBD1 matches 9 bases. V was clipped by 5 bases and J by 8 bases; unmatched bases: 16. There are 17 residues in the CDR3. The CDR3 sequence: CASSPVGQGLAGDTIYF. The CDR3 DNA follows: TGTGCCAGCAGTCCGGTGGGACAGGGTTTGGCGGGTGACACCATATATTTT.

This clonotype was detected only a few times. The chain recombines TRBV7-3 with TRBJ2-5; the D gene could be TRBD1 or TRBD2 (5 bases each). The CDR3 loop spans 15 amino acids. Germline lookup yields CDR1 SGHTA and CDR2 FQGTGA. V lost 1 base and J lost 9, with 18 bases in between. The DNA for the CDR3 is TGTGCCAGCAGCTTAATGGGGACGATTTCTGGGGCCCAGTACTTC. Amino acids: CASSLMGTISGAQYF.

This clonotype was seen only a few times. The chain is built from TRBV3-1 and TRBJ2-7, with D perhaps matching TRBD2 (6 bases). The CDR3 is made up of 18 amino acids. Trimming shortened V by 4 bases and J by 1 base, and 23 bases separated the two germline ends. Germline assignment: CDR1 LGHDT and CDR2 YNNKEL (reference sequence). CDR3 DNA sequence: TGTGCCAGCAGCCGACTCCTCGGACCGGGACTCATATCCTACGAGCAGTACTTC. Encoded protein: CASSRLLGPGLISYEQYF.

This clonotype occurred a few times. The CDR3 sequence is CASRPRGGWSEQYF. Here the CDR3 DNA reads TGCGCCAGCAGGCCCAGGGGGGGCTGGTCCGAGCAGTACTTC. V gene TRBV5-1 combines with J gene TRBJ2-7; D possibly matches TRBD1 or TRBD2 (7 bases each). The CDR3 length is 14 residues. Trimming stripped 5 bases from V and 6 bases from J, with 18 bases between. The germline V gene has CDR1 SGHRS and CDR2 YFSETQ.

The chain couples TRBV24-1 to TRBJ2-7; D ambiguous. V gave up 4 bases and J gave up 6 bases, with 6 bases separating them. The CDR3 consists of 11 residues. Germline V lookup: CDR1 KGHDR, CDR2 SFDVKD. The CDR3 loop reads CATSEGFEQYF. In DNA form, the CDR3 reads TGTGCCACCAGTGAGGGGTTCGAGCAGTACTTC.

V gene TRBV4-1 combines with J gene TRBJ2-7; 8 positions match TRBD1. Trimming took 0 bases from V and 2 from J; bases not matched to a gene: 6. CDR1 and CDR2 (germline): MGHRA, YSYEKL. This CDR3 is built from 16 residues. The CDR3 sequence is CASSQDPGRGPYEQYF. CDR3 bases: TGCGCCAGCAGCCAAGATCCGGGCAGGGGGCCCTACGAGCAGTACTTC.